This note documents a single TCR beta chain sequence. This sample was included in a study of long-term antiretroviral therapy in people with HIV. CDR1 and CDR2 (germline): KGHSH, LQKENI. V lost 3 bases to trimming and J lost 4 bases; unmatched junction nucleotides: 5. There are 16 residues in the CDR3. Running of the v3.0 immunoSEQ assay took place at survey level. Sequencing was performed with immunoSEQ multiplex PCR; in TCRdb, only in-frame clones are kept and a portion is missing. This table holds about 30,000 clones, around nine tenths found once. The receptor's source is a man in his fifties or sixties with HIV. Sample: unsorted PBMCs, taken 5 years before starting antiretroviral therapy. The chain combines TRBV18 with TRBJ2-2; 10 bases align to TRBD2. CDR3 sequence reads: CASSPLAGATTGELFF. Written as DNA, the CDR3 is TGTGCCAGCTCACCTCTAGCGGGGGCGACCACCGGGGAGCTGTTTTTT.